The 10 T cell receptor beta chains given below trace back to one sample, sequenced in a study of beta chain features in type 1 diabetes. Investigators reverse transcribed all isolated RNA, so they sequenced expressed TCRB transcripts. The protocol was immunoSEQ multiplex PCR, while the TCRdb copy is restricted to in-frame clones and leaves out a portion. The sample has just over 600,000 clones; around 15% are singletons. Sequenced: naive CD4+ T cells from blood. Source of these receptors: a man aged 18-30 years in good health.

This clone was found a few times. The V call is TRBV19, the J call TRBJ1-1; possibly TRBD1 for D (5 bases). Germline assignment: CDR1 LNHDA and CDR2 SQIVND (reference sequence). There are 15 residues in the CDR3. Trimming left V 5 bases short and J 0 bases short, with 13 bases between. The CDR3 region has the DNA TGTGCCAGTAGTCAAACGGACAAGATGAACACTGAAGCTTTCTTT. Translated: CASSQTDKMNTEAFF.

This clone showed up just a few times. The rearrangement uses TRBV28 and TRBJ1-4; D uncertain. CDR3 length equals 17 residues. Germline-derived CDR1 and CDR2 are MDHEN and SYDVKM. Trimming took off 0 bases at V and 0 bases at J, with 11 bases between the two ends. CDR3 sequence (DNA): TGTGCCAGCAGTTTATGGTCGAGCCAAGCAACTAATGAAAAACTGTTTTTT. Its translation is CASSLWSSQATNEKLFF.

This clone occurred a few times. The chain uses TRBV28 and TRBJ1-6; 7 bases fit TRBD1. CDR3 size: 13 residues. The trim removed 11 bases at V and 4 bases at J, leaving 5 bases unmatched. CDR1 and CDR2 from the germline V gene are MDHEN and SYDVKM. The CDR3 spells CAATGAYNSPLHF. The CDR3 nucleotides are TGTGCCGCCACAGGGGCTTATAATTCACCCCTCCACTTT.

This clone was seen more than once but under ten times. V usage is TRBV18 and J usage is TRBJ2-7; tentatively, D is TRBD1 (6 bases). The V gene's germline CDR1 is KGHSH and CDR2 LQKENI. V dropped 2 bases and J dropped 2 bases, with 13 bases sitting between them. CDR3 length: 15 residues. DNA for the CDR3: TGTGCCAGCTCACCAAAAACAGGGTTTACCTACGAGCAGTACTTC. It yields the protein CASSPKTGFTYEQYF. Full variable domain (outside the CDR3, taken from reference TRBV18 and TRBJ2-7): NAGVMQNPRHLVRRRGQEARLRCSPMKGHSHVYWYRQLPEEGLKFMVYLQKENIIDESGMPKERFSAEFPKEGPSILRIQQVVRGDSAAYFCASSPKTGFTYEQYFGPGTRLTVT.

This chain links TRBV15 with TRBJ1-1; D gene unclear. The CDR3 consists of 14 residues. From germline, CDR1 is LNHNV and CDR2 YYDKDF (reference sequence). Trimming stripped 0 bases from V and 4 bases from J, with 9 bases between. CDR3 loop: CATSRDYDGTEAFF. The CDR3 DNA sequence: TGTGCCACCAGCAGAGATTACGACGGCACTGAAGCTTTCTTT.

This clone turned up a few times. The V call is TRBV5-1, the J call TRBJ2-5; no clear D. V gave up 0 bases and J gave up 3 bases, with 6 bases separating them. This CDR3 region has 13 residues. Germline V gene sequence: CDR1 SGHRS, CDR2 YFSETQ. In DNA, the CDR3 is TGCGCCAGCAGCTTGGGCAGAAAAGAGACCCAGTACTTC. This gives the protein CASSLGRKETQYF.

This chain connects TRBV9 to TRBJ2-1, with D possibly TRBD2 on 5 matching bases. Trimming removed 4 bases at V and 3 bases at J, with 14 bases between. The germline CDR1 and CDR2 sequences are SGDLS and YYNGEE. The CDR3 totals 15 residues. CDR3: CASSLGVPGYNEQFF. The CDR3 DNA reads TGTGCCAGCAGCTTGGGAGTCCCCGGCTACAATGAGCAGTTCTTC.

This clone was detected only a few times. V and J are TRBV10-3 and TRBJ2-1, with TRBD2 matching over 9 bases. The CDR3 length is 15 residues. Trimming removed 5 bases from V and 2 bases from J; junction bases left unmatched: 4. CDR1 and CDR2 (germline): ENHRY, SYGVKD. CDR3 protein: CAISFSGGPYNEQFF. CDR3 bases: TGTGCCATCAGTTTTAGCGGGGGCCCCTACAATGAGCAGTTCTTC.

CDR3 region: CASSVVPNLAGGPTDTQYF. CDR3 bases: TGTGCCAGCAGCGTAGTACCAAACCTAGCGGGGGGGCCCACAGATACGCAGTATTTT. The chain uses TRBV9 and TRBJ2-3; 12 bases align to TRBD2. V gave up 0 bases and J gave up 2 bases; unmatched junction bases: 10. Germline lookup yields CDR1 SGDLS and CDR2 YYNGEE. CDR3 size: 19 residues.

The chain combines TRBV6-4 with TRBJ2-2; tentatively, D is TRBD1 (7 bases). In germline, CDR1 is MRHNA, CDR2 SNTAGT. CDR3 length: 14 amino acids. The V end was cut by 6 bases, the J end by 5 bases, with 13 bases between. The CDR3 sequence is CASRRDRSTGELFF. The CDR3 DNA sequence: TGTGCCAGCAGGCGGGACAGATCTACCGGGGAGCTGTTTTTT.